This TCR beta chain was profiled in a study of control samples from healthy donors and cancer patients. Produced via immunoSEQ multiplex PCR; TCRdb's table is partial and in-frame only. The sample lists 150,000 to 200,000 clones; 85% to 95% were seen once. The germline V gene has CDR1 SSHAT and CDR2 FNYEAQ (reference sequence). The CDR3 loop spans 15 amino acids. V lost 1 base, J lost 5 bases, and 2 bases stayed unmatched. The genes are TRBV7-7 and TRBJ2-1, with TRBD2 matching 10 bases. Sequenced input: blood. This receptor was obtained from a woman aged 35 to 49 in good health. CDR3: CASSLGTSGNNEQFF. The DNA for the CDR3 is TGTGCCAGCAGCTTAGGGACTAGCGGCAACAATGAGCAGTTCTTC.